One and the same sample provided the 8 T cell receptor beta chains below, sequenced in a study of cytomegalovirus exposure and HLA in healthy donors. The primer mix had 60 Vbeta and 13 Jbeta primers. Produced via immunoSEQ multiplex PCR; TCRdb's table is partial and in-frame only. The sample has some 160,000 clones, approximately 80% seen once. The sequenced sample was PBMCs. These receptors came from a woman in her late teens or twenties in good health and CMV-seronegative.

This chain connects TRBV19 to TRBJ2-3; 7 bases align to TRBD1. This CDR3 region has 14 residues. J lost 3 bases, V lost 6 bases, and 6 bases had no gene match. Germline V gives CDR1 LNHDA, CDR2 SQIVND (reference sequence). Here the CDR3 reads CASRDRALTDTQYF. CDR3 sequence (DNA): TGTGCCAGTAGAGACAGGGCCCTTACAGATACGCAGTATTTT.

In nucleotides, the CDR3 is TGCGCCAGCAGTGAGTCCAAAGAGCAGTACTTC. It translates to CASSESKEQYF. This chain uses TRBV10-1 with TRBJ2-7, with D uncertain. V lost 0 bases and J 7 bases, leaving 4 bases between the germline ends. Germline loops: CDR1 WNHNN, CDR2 SYGVQD (reference sequence). CDR3 length: 11 amino acids.

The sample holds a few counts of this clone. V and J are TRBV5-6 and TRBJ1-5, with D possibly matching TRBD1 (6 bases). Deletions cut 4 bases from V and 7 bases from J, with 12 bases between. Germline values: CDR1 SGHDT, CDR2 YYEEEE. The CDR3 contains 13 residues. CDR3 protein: CASSPQGNQPQHF. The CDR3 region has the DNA TGTGCCAGCAGCCCACAGGGTAACCAGCCCCAGCATTTT.

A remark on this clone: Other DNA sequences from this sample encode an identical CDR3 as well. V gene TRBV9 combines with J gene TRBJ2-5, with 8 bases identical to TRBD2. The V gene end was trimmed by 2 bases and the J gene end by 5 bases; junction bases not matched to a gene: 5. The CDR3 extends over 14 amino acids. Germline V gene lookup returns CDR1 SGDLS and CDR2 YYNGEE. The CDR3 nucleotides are TGTGCCAGCAGCGTCGGGGGGGGGCGGGAGACCCAGTACTTC. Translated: CASSVGGGRETQYF.

The CDR3 DNA reads as TGTGCCAGCAGCTTGTCTCTAGCGGGGGGGCTGAATGAGCAGTTCTTC. This encodes CASSLSLAGGLNEQFF. The rearrangement links TRBV5-4 to TRBJ2-1, with TRBD2 matching 12 bases. With 1 base clipped from V and 7 bases from J, the junction kept 6 bases outside the gene matches. CDR1 and CDR2 from the germline V gene are SGHNT and YYREEE (reference sequence). This CDR3 spans 16 amino acids.

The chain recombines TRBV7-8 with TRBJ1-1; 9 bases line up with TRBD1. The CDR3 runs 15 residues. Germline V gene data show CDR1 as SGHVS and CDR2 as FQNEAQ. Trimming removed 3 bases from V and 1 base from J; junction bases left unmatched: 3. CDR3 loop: CASSFRTGANTEAFF. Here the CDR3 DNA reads TGTGCCAGCAGCTTCCGGACAGGGGCGAACACTGAAGCTTTCTTT. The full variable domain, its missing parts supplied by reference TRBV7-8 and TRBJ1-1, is GAGVSQSPRYKVAKRGQDVALRCDPISGHVSLFWYQQALGQGPEFLTYFQNEAQLDKSGLPSDRFFAERPEGSVSTLKIQRTQQEDSAVYLCASSFRTGANTEAFFGQGTRLTVV.

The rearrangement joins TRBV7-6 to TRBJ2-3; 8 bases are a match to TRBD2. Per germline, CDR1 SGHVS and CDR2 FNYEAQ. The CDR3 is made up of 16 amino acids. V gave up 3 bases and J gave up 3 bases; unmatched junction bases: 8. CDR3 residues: CASSFFSGGPTDTQYF. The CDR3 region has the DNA TGTGCCAGCAGCTTCTTCAGCGGGGGCCCGACAGATACGCAGTATTTT.

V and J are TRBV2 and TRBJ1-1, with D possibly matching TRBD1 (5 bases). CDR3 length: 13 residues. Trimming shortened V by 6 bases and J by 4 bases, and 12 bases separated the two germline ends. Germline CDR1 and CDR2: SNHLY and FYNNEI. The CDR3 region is CASRGTQGTEAFF. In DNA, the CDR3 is TGTGCCAGCAGGGGTACTCAGGGCACTGAAGCTTTCTTT. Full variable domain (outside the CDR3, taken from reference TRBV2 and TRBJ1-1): EPEVTQTPSHQVTQMGQEVILRCVPISNHLYFYWYRQILGQKVEFLVSFYNNEISEKSEIFDDQFSVERPDGSNFTLKIRSTKLEDSAMYFCASRGTQGTEAFFGQGTRLTVV.